This T cell receptor (beta chain) was captured by sequencing in a study of blood T cells in healthy people across ages. Sample-barcoded 5' priming and a J-beta primer mix drove a second PCR of 7 to 11 cycles. Each cDNA was tagged by a template-switch adaptor containing 12 random nucleotides. TCRdb fed the 5' RACE reads into MiXCR, producing one record per CDR3 protein. The profile shows under 800,000 distinct CDR3 sequences, around 40% of them singletons. After removal of 3 bases from V and 6 bases from J, the junction contained 9 bases not matched to a gene. There are 15 residues in the CDR3. Germline V gene data show CDR1 as SGHRS and CDR2 as YFSETQ.

The rearrangement links TRBV5-1 to TRBJ2-1; 7 positions agree with TRBD2. The receptor comes from a woman aged 55-75 years in good health. The material sequenced was blood. DNA for the CDR3: TGCGCCAGCAGCTGGGACCTAGCGGAGTTCAATGAGCAGTTCTTC. Protein: CASSWDLAEFNEQFF.